The sequence of this TCR beta chain was determined in a study of cytomegalovirus exposure and HLA in healthy donors. Findings and limits, study-wide: Rare TCR sequences dominated, though some public TCRs recurred in many donors.

This CDR3 has 15 residues. CDR1 MNHEY and CDR2 SVGAGI come from the germline V gene. With 1 base removed from V and 3 bases from J, the gap between germline ends came to 9 bases. Donors had nominal health at sampling but likely had unrecorded immune exposures. The study ran its PCR with 60 Vbeta and 13 Jbeta primers. Assay used: immunoSEQ multiplex PCR; TCRdb lists only in-frame clones, some missing. The table includes 100,000 to 150,000 clones, about 84% detected once. With respect to this clone: The antigen remains unidentified.

Material: PBMCs. The chain has TRBV6-5 and TRBJ1-4, with a tentative D call TRBD1 (6 bases). The receptor's source is a boy aged 10-17 years in good health and CMV-seronegative. Here the CDR3 reads CASSYFQGPNEKLFF. In DNA, the CDR3 is TGTGCCAGCAGTTACTTCCAGGGGCCTAATGAAAAACTGTTTTTT.